The clone carrying this T cell receptor beta chain has just a few counts. Authors' analysis steps: Nucleated cell number was recorded as an estimate derived from reference gene primer amplification. Sequenced by immunoSEQ multiplex PCR; TCRdb stores in-frame clones only, minus some. V and J calls and clone size are copied from that table; D and trimming were computed from the DNA. The sample records 150,000 to 200,000 clones, 80% to 85% being singletons. Germline loops: CDR1 GTSNPN, CDR2 SVGIG (reference sequence). This CDR3 spans 13 amino acids. V shed 0 bases and J shed 7 bases, with 10 bases lying between them. This sample is drawn from a study of blood T cell repertoires in COVID-19. Study-wide background: Whether acute or convalescent, the COVID-19 samples came from the United States, Italy and Spain. T cells, B-cell-depleted T cells, or PBMCs supplied cDNA or gDNA.

The TCR originated in a human donor with acute or convalescent COVID-19. The donor label of this sample is uncertain. Specimen: peripheral blood. The V and J genes are TRBV30 and TRBJ1-5; a possible D gene is TRBD1 (5 bases). The CDR3 bases are TGTGCCTGGAGTGTACAGGATCACCAGCCCCAGCATTTT. It specifies CAWSVQDHQPQHF.